This T cell receptor (beta chain) was identified in a study of CD8 T cells in Susac syndrome. The CDR3 contains 13 residues. J lost 1 base, V lost 7 bases, and 1 base had no gene match. The germline CDR1 and CDR2 sequences are KGHDR and SFDVKD. Random hexamers primed reverse transcription of 0.5 to 1 ug RNA. Amplification of the TCR beta CDR3 was carried out by immunoSEQ multiplex PCR, which spanned a total of 54 Vbeta and 13 Jbeta segments. TCRdb re-called the immunoSEQ multiplex PCR reads through MiXCR, storing one row per CDR3 protein. The sample records some 120,000 distinct CDR3 sequences, 85% to 95% being singletons. Sequencing of TCR beta, carried out with a high-throughput approach, was applied to CD8+ and CD4+ T cells from the blood. TEMRA cells were FACS-enriched, unlike CD8+ and CD4+ T cells, which were negatively isolated.

The sample was CD8+ T cells from PBMCs. This chain uses TRBV24-1 with TRBJ2-5, with 8 positions matching TRBD1. This receptor was identified in a human donor with multiple sclerosis. The CDR3 DNA reads as TGTGCCACCAGCGACAGGGGCCAAGAGACCCAGTACTTC. Translated: CATSDRGQETQYF.